The 8 T cell receptor beta chains below were found in one sample sequenced in a study of CD8 T cells in Susac syndrome. An amount of RNA that ranged from about 0.45 to 1 ug was reverse transcribed with random hexamers. MiXCR, applied by TCRdb to the immunoSEQ multiplex PCR reads, yields one record per CDR3 protein. The repertoire holds roughly 180,000 distinct CDR3 sequences, approximately 94% seen once, with roughly 0.097% in the top ten. The sample taken for sequencing was CD4+ T cells from PBMCs. All receptors come from a human donor with multiple sclerosis.

This clonotype appeared a single time. The J gene is TRBJ2-2, the V gene TRBV19; D unclear. The CDR3 has 14 amino acids. Germline V gene data show CDR1 as LNHDA and CDR2 as SQIVND (reference sequence). Trimming pared 1 base from V and 4 bases from J, leaving 7 bases between. CDR3 DNA: TGTGCCAGTAGTATAGTTTGGGCCACCGGGGAGCTGTTTTTT. Its translation: CASSIVWATGELFF.

J is TRBJ1-4 and V is TRBV7-9; D may be TRBD1 (5 bases). Trimming stripped 5 bases from V and 1 base from J, with 11 bases between. Germline values: CDR1 SEHNR, CDR2 FQNEAQ (reference sequence). There are 15 residues in the CDR3. The CDR3 loop reads CASSASGLTNEKLFF. In nucleotides, the CDR3 is TGTGCCAGCAGCGCCTCGGGACTAACTAATGAAAAACTGTTTTTT.

The V and J genes are TRBV28 and TRBJ1-1; D not resolved. The CDR3 is made up of 14 amino acids. CDR1 is MDHEN and CDR2 is SYDVKM in the germline V gene. With 5 bases removed from V and 5 bases from J, the gap between germline ends came to 15 bases. Here the CDR3 DNA reads TGTGCCAGCAGTCTTGTTCCGTCAAATACTGAAGCTTTCTTT. This codes for CASSLVPSNTEAFF.

V is TRBV28 and J is TRBJ1-5; D not certain. Germline values: CDR1 MDHEN, CDR2 SYDVKM. This CDR3 spans 14 amino acids. Trimming removed 1 base from V and 1 base from J, with 5 bases in between. The DNA for the CDR3 is TGTGCCAGCAGTTTATTTCTGAGCAATCAGCCCCAGCATTTT. Translated, it gives CASSLFLSNQPQHF.

V is TRBV6-2 or TRBV6-3 and J is TRBJ2-2; 9 bases are shared with TRBD2. The CDR3 is 15 residues long. The V gene end was trimmed by 4 bases and the J gene end by 4 bases; junction bases not matched to a gene: 4. Per the germline V gene, CDR1 is MNHEY and CDR2 is SVGEGT. CDR3 sequence reads: CASSSPSGVTGELFF. CDR3 sequence (DNA): TGTGCCAGCAGTTCGCCTAGCGGGGTCACCGGGGAGCTGTTTTTT.

The CDR3 DNA sequence: TGTGCCAGCAGCCCTGGGACAGGGGGCTCCGAGCAGTACTTC. This codes for CASSPGTGGSEQYF. This chain connects TRBV11-2 to TRBJ2-7, with 12 bases that match TRBD1. Germline trimming cut 5 bases from V and 6 bases from J; bases unmatched to any gene: 5. The CDR3 loop spans 14 amino acids. Germline values: CDR1 SGHAT, CDR2 FQNNGV. The full variable domain, completed using reference TRBV11-2 and TRBJ2-7, is EAGVAQSPRYKIIEKRQSVAFWCNPISGHATLYWYQQILGQGPKLLIQFQNNGVVDDSQLPKDRFSAERLKGVDSTLKIQPAKLEDSAVYLCASSPGTGGSEQYFGPGTRLTVT.

The chain has TRBV15 and TRBJ2-7; 9 bases fit TRBD1. V lost 5 bases and J lost 3; bases outside the gene matches: 11. Germline lookup yields CDR1 LNHNV and CDR2 YYDKDF (reference sequence). The CDR3 spans 16 residues. CDR3 amino acids: CATSGGQGRSSYEQYF. The CDR3 coding sequence is TGTGCCACCAGCGGAGGACAGGGGAGGTCGAGCTACGAGCAGTACTTC.

The chain uses TRBV11-2 and TRBJ2-3; either TRBD1 or TRBD2 may fit D (5 bases each). The CDR3 sequence is 12 residues long. The V end lost 5 bases, the J end lost 10 bases, and 13 bases lay between the germline ends. The V gene's germline CDR1 is SGHAT and CDR2 FQNNGV. CDR3 loop: CASSRPRGAQYF. DNA for the CDR3: TGTGCCAGCAGCCGCCCACGAGGGGCGCAGTATTTT. The whole variable domain, remainder taken from reference TRBV11-2 and TRBJ2-3, is EAGVAQSPRYKIIEKRQSVAFWCNPISGHATLYWYQQILGQGPKLLIQFQNNGVVDDSQLPKDRFSAERLKGVDSTLKIQPAKLEDSAVYLCASSRPRGAQYFGPGTRLTVL.